The clone carrying this T cell receptor beta chain was found once. The antigen remains unidentified. An end of the junction differs from the germline gene, which may be a read error. The data originate from a study of blood T cells in healthy people across ages. General study results and limits: Observed TCR beta diversity per million T cells went down as age went up. This fall followed a roughly linear course with age. A conclusive naive versus antigen-experienced comparison was prevented by the unsorted PBMCs.

With a J-beta primer mix and a sample-barcoded 5' primer, a second PCR ran about 7 to 12 cycles. MiXCR, applied by TCRdb to the 5' RACE reads, yields one record per CDR3 protein. This table holds around 1.1 million distinct CDR3 sequences, 35% to 40% found once. The germline V gene has CDR1 SGHAT and CDR2 FQNNGV. The CDR3 loop spans 14 amino acids. This chain uses TRBV11-2 with TRBJ2-3, with 7 nucleotides matching TRBD2. Sequencing input: blood. This receptor was taken from a man between 18 and 29 years old in good health. CDR3 loop: CAGSLGTPGGTQYF. In DNA, the CDR3 is TGTGCCGGCAGCTTAGGTACCCCGGGGGGTACGCAGTATTTT.